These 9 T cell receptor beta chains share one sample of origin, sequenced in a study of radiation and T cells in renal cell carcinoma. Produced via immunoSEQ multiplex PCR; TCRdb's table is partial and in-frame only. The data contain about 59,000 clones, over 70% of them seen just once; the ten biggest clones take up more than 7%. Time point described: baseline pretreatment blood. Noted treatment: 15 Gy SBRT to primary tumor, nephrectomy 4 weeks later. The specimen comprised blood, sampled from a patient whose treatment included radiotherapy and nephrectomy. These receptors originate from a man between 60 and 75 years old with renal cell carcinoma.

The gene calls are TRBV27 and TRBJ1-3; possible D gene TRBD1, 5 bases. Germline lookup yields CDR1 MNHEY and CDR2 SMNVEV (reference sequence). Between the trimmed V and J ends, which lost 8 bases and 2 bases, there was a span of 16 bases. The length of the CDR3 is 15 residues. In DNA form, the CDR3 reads TGTGCCAGCTATCCTTGGGACGGTACTGGAAACACCATATATTTT. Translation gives CASYPWDGTGNTIYF.

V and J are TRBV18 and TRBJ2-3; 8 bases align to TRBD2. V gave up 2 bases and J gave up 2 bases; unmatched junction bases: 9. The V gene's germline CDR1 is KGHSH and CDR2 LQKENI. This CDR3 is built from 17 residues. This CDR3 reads CASSPSLSGAVTDTQYF. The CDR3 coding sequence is TGTGCCAGCTCACCAAGCCTTAGCGGGGCCGTCACAGATACGCAGTATTTT.

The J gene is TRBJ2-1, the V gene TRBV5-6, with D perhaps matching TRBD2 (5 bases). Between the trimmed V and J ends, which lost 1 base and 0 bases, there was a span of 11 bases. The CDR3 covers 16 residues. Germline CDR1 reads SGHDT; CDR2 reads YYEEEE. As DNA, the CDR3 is TGTGCCAGCAGCTTGATCGGGGAGAGCTCCTACAATGAGCAGTTCTTC. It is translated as CASSLIGESSYNEQFF.

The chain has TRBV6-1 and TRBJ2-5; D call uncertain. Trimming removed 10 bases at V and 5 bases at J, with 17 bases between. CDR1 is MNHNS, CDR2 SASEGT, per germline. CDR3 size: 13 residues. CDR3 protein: CATHPSGDETQYF. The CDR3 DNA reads TGTGCCACCCACCCATCTGGGGATGAGACCCAGTACTTC.

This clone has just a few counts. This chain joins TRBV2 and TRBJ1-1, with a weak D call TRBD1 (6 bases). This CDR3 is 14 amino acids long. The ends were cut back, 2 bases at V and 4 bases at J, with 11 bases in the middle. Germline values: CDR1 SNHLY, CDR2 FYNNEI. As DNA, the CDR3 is TGTGCCAGCAGTGAAACCAGGGGTGGCACTGAAGCTTTCTTT. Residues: CASSETRGGTEAFF.

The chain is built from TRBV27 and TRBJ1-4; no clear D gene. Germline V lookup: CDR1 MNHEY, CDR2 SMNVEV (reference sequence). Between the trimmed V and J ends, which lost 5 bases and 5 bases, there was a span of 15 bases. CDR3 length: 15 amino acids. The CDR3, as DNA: TGTGCCAGCAGTCGAGGACCTAAACCGAATGAAAAACTGTTTTTT. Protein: CASSRGPKPNEKLFF.

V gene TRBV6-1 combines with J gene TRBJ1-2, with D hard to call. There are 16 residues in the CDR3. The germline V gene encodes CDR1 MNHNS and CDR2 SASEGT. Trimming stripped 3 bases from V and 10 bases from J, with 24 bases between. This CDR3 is CASSDAGVGRSNYYTF. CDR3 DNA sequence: TGTGCCAGCAGTGATGCTGGGGTCGGCCGGTCGAATTACTACACCTTC.

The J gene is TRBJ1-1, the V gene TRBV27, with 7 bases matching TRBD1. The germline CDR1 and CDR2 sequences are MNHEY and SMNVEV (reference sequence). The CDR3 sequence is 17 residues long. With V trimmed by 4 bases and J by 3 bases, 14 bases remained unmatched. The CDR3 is CASSSHCRAGGDTEAFF. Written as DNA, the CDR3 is TGTGCCAGCAGTTCTCATTGTAGGGCAGGGGGGGACACTGAAGCTTTCTTT.

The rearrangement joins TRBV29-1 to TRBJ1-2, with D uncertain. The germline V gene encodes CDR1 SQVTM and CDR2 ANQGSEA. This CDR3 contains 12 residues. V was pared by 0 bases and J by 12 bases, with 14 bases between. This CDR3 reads CSVEDRRDLHTF. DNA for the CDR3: TGCAGCGTTGAAGATAGGCGCGACCTCCACACCTTC.